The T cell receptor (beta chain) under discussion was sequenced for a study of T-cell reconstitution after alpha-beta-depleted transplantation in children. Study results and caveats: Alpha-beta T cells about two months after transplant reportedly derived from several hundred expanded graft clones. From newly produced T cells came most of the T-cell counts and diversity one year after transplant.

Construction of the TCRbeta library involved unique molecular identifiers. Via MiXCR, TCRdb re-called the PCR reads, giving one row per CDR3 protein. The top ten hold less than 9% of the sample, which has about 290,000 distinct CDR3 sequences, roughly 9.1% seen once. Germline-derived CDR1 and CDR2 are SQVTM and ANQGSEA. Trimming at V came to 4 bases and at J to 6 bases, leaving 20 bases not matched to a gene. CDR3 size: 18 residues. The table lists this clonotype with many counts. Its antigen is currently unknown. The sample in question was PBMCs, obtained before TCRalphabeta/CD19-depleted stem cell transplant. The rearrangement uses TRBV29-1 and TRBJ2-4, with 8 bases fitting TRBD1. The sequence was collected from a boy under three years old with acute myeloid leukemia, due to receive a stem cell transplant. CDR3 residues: CSVVEPTGRTGPRNIQYF. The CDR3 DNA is TGCAGCGTTGTTGAACCCACGGGAAGGACAGGGCCTAGAAACATTCAGTACTTC.